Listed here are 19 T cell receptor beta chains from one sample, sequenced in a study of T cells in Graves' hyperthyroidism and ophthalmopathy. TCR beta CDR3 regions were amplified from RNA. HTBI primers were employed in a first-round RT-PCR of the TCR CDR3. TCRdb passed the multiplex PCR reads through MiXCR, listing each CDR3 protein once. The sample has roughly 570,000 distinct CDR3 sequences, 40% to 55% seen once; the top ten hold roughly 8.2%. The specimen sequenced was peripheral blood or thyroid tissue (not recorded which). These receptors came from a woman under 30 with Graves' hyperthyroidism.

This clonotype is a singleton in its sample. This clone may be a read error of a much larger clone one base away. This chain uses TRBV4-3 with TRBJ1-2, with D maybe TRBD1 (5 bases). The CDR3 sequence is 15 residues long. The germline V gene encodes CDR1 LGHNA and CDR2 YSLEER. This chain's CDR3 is CASSPEGAVRYGYAF. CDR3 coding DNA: TGCGCCAGCAGCCCCGAAGGGGCAGTTCGGTATGGCTACGCCTTC.

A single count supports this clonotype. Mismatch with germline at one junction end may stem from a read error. The CDR3 nucleotides read TGCGCCAGCAGCCAAGATAGGAGCTACGAGCTGTACTTC. This sequence encodes CASSQDRSYELYF. This sequence joins TRBV4-1 and TRBJ2-7; D remains unclear. The length of the CDR3 is 13 residues. CDR1 and CDR2 from the germline V gene are MGHRA and YSYEKL.

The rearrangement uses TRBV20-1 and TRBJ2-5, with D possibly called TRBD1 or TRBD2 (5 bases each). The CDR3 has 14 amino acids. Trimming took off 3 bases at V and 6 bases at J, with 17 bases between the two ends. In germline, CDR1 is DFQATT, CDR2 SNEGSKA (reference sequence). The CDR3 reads CSASRDGRGKTQYF. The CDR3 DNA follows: TGCAGTGCTAGCCGGGACGGAAGAGGGAAGACCCAGTACTTC.

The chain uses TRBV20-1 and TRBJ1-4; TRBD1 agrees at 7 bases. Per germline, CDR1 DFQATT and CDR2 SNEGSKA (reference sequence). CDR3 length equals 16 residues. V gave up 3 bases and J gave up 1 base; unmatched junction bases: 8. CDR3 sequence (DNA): TGCAGTGCTAGCGGGAGGGGGCCTGGAACTAATGAAAAACTGTTTTTT. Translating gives CSASGRGPGTNEKLFF.

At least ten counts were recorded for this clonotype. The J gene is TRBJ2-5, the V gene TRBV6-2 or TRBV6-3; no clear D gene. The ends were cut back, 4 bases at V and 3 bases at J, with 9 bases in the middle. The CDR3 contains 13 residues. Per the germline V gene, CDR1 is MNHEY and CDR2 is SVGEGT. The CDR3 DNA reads TGTGCCAGCAGTTTACTCTCGGAAGAGACCCAGTACTTC. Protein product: CASSLLSEETQYF.

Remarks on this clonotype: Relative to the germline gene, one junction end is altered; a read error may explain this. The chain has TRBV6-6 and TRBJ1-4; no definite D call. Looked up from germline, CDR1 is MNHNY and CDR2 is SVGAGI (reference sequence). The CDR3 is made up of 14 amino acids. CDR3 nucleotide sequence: TGTGCCAGCAGTGAGACCCGGCTTAATGAAGAACTGTTTTTT. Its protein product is CASSETRLNEELFF.

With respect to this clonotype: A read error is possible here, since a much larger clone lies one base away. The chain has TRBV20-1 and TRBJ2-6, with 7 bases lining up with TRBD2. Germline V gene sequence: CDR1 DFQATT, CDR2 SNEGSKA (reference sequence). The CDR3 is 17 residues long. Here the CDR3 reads CNARGGGVGSGANVLTF. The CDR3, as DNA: TGCAATGCTAGAGGTGGGGGGGTGGGCTCTGGGGCCAACGTCCTGACTTTC.

For the CDR3, the DNA is TGTGCCAGCAGGCCTCTCCAAGGGGGGACCGGGGAGCTGTTTTTT. Translating gives CASRPLQGGTGELFF. The chain uses TRBV6-6 and TRBJ2-2, with D perhaps matching TRBD1 or TRBD2 (6 bases each). Germline V lookup: CDR1 MNHNY, CDR2 SVGAGI (reference sequence). Trimming left V 6 bases short and J 5 bases short, with 16 bases between. CDR3 length: 15 amino acids.

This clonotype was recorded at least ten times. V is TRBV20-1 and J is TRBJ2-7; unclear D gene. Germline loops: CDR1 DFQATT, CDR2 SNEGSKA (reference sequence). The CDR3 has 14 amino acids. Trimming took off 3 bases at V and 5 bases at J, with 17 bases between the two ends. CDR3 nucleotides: TGCAGTGCTAGGGATCGGGCTGGGTCCGACGAGCAGTACTTC. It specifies CSARDRAGSDEQYF.

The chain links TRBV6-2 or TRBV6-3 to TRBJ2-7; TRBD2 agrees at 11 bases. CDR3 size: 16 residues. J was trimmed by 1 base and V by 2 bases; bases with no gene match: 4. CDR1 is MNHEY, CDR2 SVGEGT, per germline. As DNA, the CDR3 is TGTGCCAGCAGTTACACTAGCGGGAGCACATCCTACGAGCAGTACTTC. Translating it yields CASSYTSGSTSYEQYF.

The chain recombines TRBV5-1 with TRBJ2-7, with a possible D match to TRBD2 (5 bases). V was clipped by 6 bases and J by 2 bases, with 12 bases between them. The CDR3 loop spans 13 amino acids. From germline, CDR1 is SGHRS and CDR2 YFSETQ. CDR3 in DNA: TGCGCCAGCACCCCCGGGATCACCTACGAGCAGTACTTC. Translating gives CASTPGITYEQYF.

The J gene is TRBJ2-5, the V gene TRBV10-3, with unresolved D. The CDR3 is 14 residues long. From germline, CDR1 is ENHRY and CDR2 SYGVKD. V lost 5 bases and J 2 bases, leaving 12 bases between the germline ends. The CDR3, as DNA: TGTGCCATCAGTACCGAGGTGGGACAAGAGACCCAGTACTTC. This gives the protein CAISTEVGQETQYF.

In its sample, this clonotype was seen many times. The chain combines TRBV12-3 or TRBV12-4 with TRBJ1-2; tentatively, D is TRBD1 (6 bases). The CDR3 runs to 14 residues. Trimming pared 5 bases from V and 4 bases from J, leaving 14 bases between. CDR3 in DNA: TGTGCCAGCAGTCAAGCCCGGGACACCTATGGCTACACCTTC. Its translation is CASSQARDTYGYTF.

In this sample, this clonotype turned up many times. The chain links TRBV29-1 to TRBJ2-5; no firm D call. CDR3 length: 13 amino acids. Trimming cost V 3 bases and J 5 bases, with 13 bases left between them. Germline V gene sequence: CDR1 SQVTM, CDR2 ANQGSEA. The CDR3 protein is CSVDGDPLETQYF. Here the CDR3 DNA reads TGCAGCGTTGACGGCGATCCCCTTGAGACCCAGTACTTC. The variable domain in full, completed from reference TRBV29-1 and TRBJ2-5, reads SAVISQKPSRDICQRGTSLTIQCQVDSQVTMMFWYRQQPGQSLTLIATANQGSEATYESGFVIDKFPISRPNLTFSTLTVSNMSPEDSSIYLCSVDGDPLETQYFGPGTRLLVL.

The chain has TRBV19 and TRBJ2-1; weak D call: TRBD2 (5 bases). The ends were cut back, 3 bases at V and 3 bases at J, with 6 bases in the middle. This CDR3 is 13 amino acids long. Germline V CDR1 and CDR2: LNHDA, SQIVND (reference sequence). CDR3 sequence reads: CASSIAGYNEQFF. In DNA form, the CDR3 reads TGTGCCAGTAGTATTGCGGGCTACAATGAGCAGTTCTTC.

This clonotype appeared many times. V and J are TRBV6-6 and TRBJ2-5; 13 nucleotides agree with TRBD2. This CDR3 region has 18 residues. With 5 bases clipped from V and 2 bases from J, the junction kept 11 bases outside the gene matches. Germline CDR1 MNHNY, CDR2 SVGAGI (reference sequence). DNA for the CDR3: TGTGCCAGCAGTGGGACTAGCGGGATGATCAGGGGTCAAGAGACCCAGTACTTC. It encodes CASSGTSGMIRGQETQYF.

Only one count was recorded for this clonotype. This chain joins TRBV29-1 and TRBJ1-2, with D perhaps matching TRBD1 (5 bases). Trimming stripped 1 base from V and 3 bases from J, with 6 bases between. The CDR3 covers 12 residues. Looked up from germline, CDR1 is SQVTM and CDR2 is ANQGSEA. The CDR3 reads CSVEGGDYGYTF. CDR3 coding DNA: TGCAGCGTTGAAGGGGGCGACTATGGCTACACCTTC.

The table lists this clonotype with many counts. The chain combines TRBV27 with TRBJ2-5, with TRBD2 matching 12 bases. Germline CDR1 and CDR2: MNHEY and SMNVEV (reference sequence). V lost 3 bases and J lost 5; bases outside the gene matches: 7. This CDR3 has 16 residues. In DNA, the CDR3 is TGTGCCAGCAGTTTCCGACTAGCGGGAGATCGGGAGACCCAGTACTTC. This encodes CASSFRLAGDRETQYF.

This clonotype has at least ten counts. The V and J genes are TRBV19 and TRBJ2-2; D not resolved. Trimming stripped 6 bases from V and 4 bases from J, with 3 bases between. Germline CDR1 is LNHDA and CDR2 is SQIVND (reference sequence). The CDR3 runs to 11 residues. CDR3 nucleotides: TGTGCCAGTAGGACCACCGGGGAGCTGTTTTTT. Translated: CASRTTGELFF.